The clone carrying this TCR beta chain was recorded many times. Its specificity is unknown. The data are from a study of molecular identifiers for immune sequencing clone quantification. Points from the study as a whole: For highly expanded clones, sizes could be underestimated when identical TCR molecules share a barcode.

J gave up 3 bases and V 7 bases, and 19 bases lay outside the gene matches. Germline V lookup: CDR1 MNHNS, CDR2 SASEGT. This CDR3 region has 18 residues. TCRdb redid the calling of the PCR reads with MiXCR, one entry per CDR3 protein. Among tens of thousands of distinct CDR3 sequences listed, 19% were seen once. The TCR was taken from a human donor in good health. Some libraries in this study had Jurkat cell RNA spiked in. The sequenced sample consisted of naive CD8+ T cells from blood, with Jurkat cell RNA spiked in. Subset noted: FACS-sorted CD8+CD4-CCR7+CD45RA+ naive T cells. The rearrangement links TRBV6-1 to TRBJ2-3; 7 bases match TRBD2. The CDR3 DNA reads as TGTGCCAGCAAGCTTGGACTAGAAATATTCGGTATAACAGATACGCAGTATTTT. Translating gives CASKLGLEIFGITDTQYF.